This T cell receptor (beta chain) was captured in a study of radiation and T cells in renal cell carcinoma (dated by TCRdb to about 2020). Regarding the research as a whole: Samples were obtained from a clinical trial, in which 15 Gy stereotactic body radiation therapy was delivered to primary renal cell carcinomas and nephrectomy was performed 4 weeks later. In total, approximately 54 samples, comprising 26 tumors and some 27 peripheral blood samples, were subjected to TCR beta sequencing. Across all 50 or so samples, 3.5 million to 4.5 million unique CDR3 nucleotide sequences encoding some 3,000,000 unique CDR3 amino acid sequences were identified. Overall study results and their limits: Blood repertoire dynamics were not followed beyond 4 weeks after treatment. Effects of radiation dose or scheduling on the TCR repertoire could not be addressed with the single-armed trial design. Because no pretreatment tumor biopsies were available, whether clonotypes were present in the tumor at baseline could not be determined. Top tumor clonotypes rose in blood from baseline to 2 weeks post-radiation, then contracted by 4 weeks, suggesting transient expansion of tumor-resident clones.

The time point label of this sample denotes: blood 2 weeks post-SBRT. What this sample's treatment or condition label stands for: 15 Gy SBRT to primary tumor, nephrectomy 4 weeks later. To track tumor-enriched clonotypes, serial peripheral blood was sampled from radiation-treated patients at baseline and at 2 weeks and 4 weeks after SBRT. All patients had renal cell carcinoma with clear cell pathology. The QIAamp DNA Blood Mini Kit (Qiagen) was used to prepare genomic DNA for TCR sequencing. The analyses included just those samples that passed every quality control check. V lost 4 bases and J lost 0 bases; the stretch between them is 10 bases long. In the germline V gene, CDR1 corresponds to MGHRA and CDR2 to YSYEKL. Taken from cysteine to phenylalanine, the CDR3 has 14 residues. Only CDR3 DNA remains: 42 bases, in frame from the first base. TCR beta libraries were generated from genomic DNA with the immunoSEQ kit, following the manufacturer's recommendations. For library preparation, a first multiplex PCR was performed with proprietary primers, followed by a second PCR in which unique barcodes were added, and bead cleanups were performed after each round. A kit-provided positive control reaction and a negative control reaction were included in every sample batch. The final libraries were assessed on an Agilent 4200 TapeStation D1000 ScreenTape, pooled by volume, and quantified by qPCR. Sequencing was performed on an Illumina NextSeq500 using a MidOutput 150-cycle cartridge, with 156 Read1 cycles, 15 Index1 cycles, and the kit custom primers. The pooled library was loaded at 0.8 to 1 pM, with a roughly 20% PhiX control spiked in. The authors processed their data as follows. Vendor-processed data were analyzed in R, with a clonotype defined as all T cells sharing the same CDR3 nucleotide sequence. For clone abundance analyses, frequencies were normalized to the 10,000 most abundant clones per sample. Before analysis, public T cell clones were removed, and these numbered fewer than five per sample on average. Tumor-enriched clonotypes and baseline blood-enriched clonotypes were defined as those with an abundance difference of at least 32-fold between compartments. A beta-binomial differential abundance model was used to identify clonotypes that were expanded or contracted between blood time points. The Baroni-Urbani and Buser coefficient was used to measure tumor-blood repertoire similarity, and groups were compared with two-tailed Wilcoxon tests in R. As stored in TCRdb, this immuneACCESS dataset retains in-frame rearrangements with V and J assigned. A fraction of the clones does not appear; measured against another copy, unresolved V genes explain less than half of the discrepancy, and the remainder lacks a known reason. The V and J calls and clone size come from that table; D and trimming were worked out from the DNA. The sample profile shows 100,000 to 150,000 clones; around 82% of them were found once. The ten biggest clones cover 5.8% of the sample.

This clone was observed at least ten times. Its antigen target is currently unknown. Within one base of it there is no much larger clone, and no base qualities were kept. This sequence uses TRBV4-1 and TRBJ2-7, and perhaps TRBD1 as D gene, on 6 matching bases. This clonotype was sampled from a man aged 45-65 years with renal cell carcinoma. The source material was blood, sampled from a patient whose treatment included radiotherapy and nephrectomy. This receptor has the CDR3 CASSLDRSSYEQYF. At the DNA level, the sequence is TGCGCCAGCAGCCTCGACAGGAGCTCCTACGAGCAGTACTTC.